This TCR beta chain was recovered during a study of T cells in localized non-small cell lung cancer. General observations from the study: It remains possible that heterogeneity exists, since only one tumor region was sequenced. Adjacent uninvolved lung tissue had the highest T cell clonality, exceeding tumor.

Germline V lookup: CDR1 SGHAT, CDR2 FQNNGV. There are 12 residues in the CDR3. Trimming pared 3 bases from V and 4 bases from J, leaving 7 bases between. This clone was counted once. Its matching antigen is unknown. Here immunoSEQ multiplex PCR was the method, and the copy in TCRdb shows in-frame clones only, minus some. This sample has more than 15,000 clones, with approximately 82% found just once. The material was peripheral blood, obtained before any cancer treatment. This chain links TRBV11-2 with TRBJ2-7; D remains unclear. The receptor comes from a male donor at least 60 years old with stage III lung adenocarcinoma. The CDR3 DNA follows: TGTGCCAGCAGCTTGGGCAGATACGAGCAGTACTTC. It translates to CASSLGRYEQYF.